This is a list of T cell receptor beta chains from one sample in a study of cytomegalovirus exposure and HLA in healthy donors. The table came from immunoSEQ multiplex PCR; TCRdb's copy has only in-frame clones and leaves some out. The table has 160,000 or so clones, under 80% seen once. The sample taken for sequencing was PBMCs. Source of these receptors: a human donor in good health. Each CDR3 is given with its conserved first and last residue. Size values are once, few and many counts, or a class for expanded clones, and some rows have none.

j_gene: TRBJ1-5; v_gene: TRBV9; abundance: -; CDR3aa: CASSVGQGNQPQHF
j_gene: TRBJ1-5; v_gene: TRBV2; abundance: -; CDR3aa: CASSEQTGVRQPQHF
j_gene: TRBJ1-2; v_gene: TRBV9; abundance: few; CDR3aa: CASSVADRGNYGYTF
j_gene: TRBJ2-3; v_gene: TRBV4-2; abundance: many; CDR3aa: CASSQAKAGGPTDTQYF
j_gene: TRBJ1-6; v_gene: TRBV5-5; abundance: -; CDR3aa: CASSFGTGGSPLHF
j_gene: TRBJ1-2; v_gene: TRBV4-1; abundance: -; CDR3aa: CASSQDVSGGDGGYTF
j_gene: TRBJ2-5; v_gene: TRBV10-3; abundance: few; CDR3aa: CAISESQRGGQETQYF
j_gene: TRBJ1-1; v_gene: TRBV19; abundance: -; CDR3aa: CASSPDTAGNTEAFF
j_gene: TRBJ1-6; v_gene: TRBV2; abundance: -; CDR3aa: CASRYRHEGARPLHF
j_gene: TRBJ1-5; v_gene: TRBV7-4; abundance: -; CDR3aa: CASSIGRQGGPLARNQPQHF
j_gene: TRBJ1-2; v_gene: TRBV5-1; abundance: -; CDR3aa: CASSLENRGYGYTF
j_gene: TRBJ2-2; v_gene: TRBV27; abundance: once; CDR3aa: CASSLDRGDTGELFF
j_gene: TRBJ2-7; v_gene: TRBV7-2; abundance: once; CDR3aa: CASSSQGRSYEQYF
j_gene: TRBJ2-5; v_gene: TRBV5-6; abundance: -; CDR3aa: CASSLGAGEGQETQYF
j_gene: TRBJ1-5; v_gene: TRBV6-4; abundance: -; CDR3aa: CASQDRVCQPQHF
j_gene: TRBJ1-5; v_gene: TRBV27; abundance: -; CDR3aa: CASSLAESQPQHF
j_gene: TRBJ2-7; v_gene: TRBV6-1; abundance: -; CDR3aa: CASSESGSSYEQYF
j_gene: TRBJ2-2; v_gene: TRBV5-1; abundance: -; CDR3aa: CASGYGEYTGELFF
j_gene: TRBJ1-5; v_gene: TRBV11-2; abundance: few; CDR3aa: CASSSLRGNQPQHF
j_gene: TRBJ1-2; v_gene: TRBV29-1; abundance: -; CDR3aa: CSVEDHSGIGYGYTF
j_gene: TRBJ2-7; v_gene: TRBV5-1; abundance: -; CDR3aa: CASSLAKTGTSSYEQYF
j_gene: -; v_gene: TRBV7-9; abundance: -; CDR3aa: CASRQLAGEQYF
j_gene: TRBJ2-5; v_gene: TRBV6-6; abundance: -; CDR3aa: CASSDASGGKETQYF
j_gene: TRBJ1-4; v_gene: TRBV2; abundance: -; CDR3aa: CASSDQATGPMFF
j_gene: TRBJ1-5; v_gene: TRBV30; abundance: -; CDR3aa: CAWSGLRFSNQPQHF
j_gene: TRBJ1-1; v_gene: TRBV10-3; abundance: -; CDR3aa: CAISTGTGNTEAFF
j_gene: TRBJ2-1; v_gene: TRBV5-1; abundance: -; CDR3aa: CASSLGLAGGNEQFF
j_gene: TRBJ1-4; v_gene: TRBV18; abundance: -; CDR3aa: CASRDTSTNEKLFF
j_gene: TRBJ2-7; v_gene: TRBV6-6; abundance: -; CDR3aa: CASSYTQQGLQYF
j_gene: TRBJ2-5; v_gene: TRBV7-9; abundance: -; CDR3aa: CASSGEAGETQYF
j_gene: TRBJ2-5; v_gene: TRBV11-2; abundance: -; CDR3aa: CASSTGTSGDQETQYF
j_gene: TRBJ2-2; v_gene: TRBV12-5; abundance: -; CDR3aa: CASGLPGTGVGELFF
j_gene: TRBJ2-1; v_gene: TRBV6-5; abundance: -; CDR3aa: CASSYRDRGLQFF
j_gene: TRBJ1-2; v_gene: TRBV27; abundance: -; CDR3aa: CASSFQGAYGYTF
j_gene: TRBJ2-3; v_gene: TRBV7-3; abundance: once; CDR3aa: CASSLDLSGGTDTQYF
j_gene: TRBJ1-6; v_gene: TRBV19; abundance: -; CDR3aa: CASSKVRTANSPLHF
j_gene: TRBJ2-7; v_gene: TRBV7-3; abundance: -; CDR3aa: CASSPTSYEQYF
j_gene: TRBJ1-2; v_gene: TRBV5-4; abundance: -; CDR3aa: CASSLATGDYGYTF
j_gene: TRBJ2-7; v_gene: TRBV9; abundance: -; CDR3aa: CASSVGQGVSYEQYF
j_gene: TRBJ1-4; v_gene: TRBV4-3; abundance: -; CDR3aa: CASSQDGQGANEKLFF
j_gene: TRBJ2-5; v_gene: TRBV4-2; abundance: -; CDR3aa: CASSQEGAQETQYF
j_gene: TRBJ2-5; v_gene: TRBV7-3; abundance: -; CDR3aa: CASSLGLDSRTQYF